One sample yielded the 26 T cell receptor beta chains listed below, sequenced in a study of blood T cell repertoires in COVID-19. TCRdb's copy holds only in-frame clones and misses some; the assay was immunoSEQ multiplex PCR. The table includes under 200,000 clones, 80% to 90% detected once. Material: peripheral blood. Every receptor here comes from a man in his forties or fifties with acute or convalescent COVID-19.

CDR3 amino acids: CASSVTGDLGSEQFF. DNA for the CDR3: TGTGCCAGCAGCGTAACAGGGGACCTTGGTAGTGAGCAGTTCTTC. The V gene is TRBV9, the J gene TRBJ2-1; 7 bases are a match to TRBD1. V lost 1 base, J lost 9 bases, and 10 bases stayed unmatched. Germline-derived CDR1 and CDR2 are SGDLS and YYNGEE. This CDR3 has 15 amino acids.

V gene TRBV2 combines with J gene TRBJ1-2; no reliable D call. V was clipped by 5 bases and J by 5 bases, with 12 bases between them. Germline-derived CDR1 and CDR2 are SNHLY and FYNNEI. There are 13 residues in the CDR3. The CDR3, as DNA: TGTGCCAGCAGTTTCGACGGCGGGTATGGCTACACCTTC. It encodes CASSFDGGYGYTF.

V gene TRBV6-5 combines with J gene TRBJ2-7; 10 positions match TRBD1. V gave up 7 bases and J gave up 3 bases; unmatched junction bases: 9. The CDR3 totals 15 residues. Germline V gene data show CDR1 as MNHEY and CDR2 as SVGAGI. DNA of the CDR3: TGTGCCAGCAATCCGGCCGGGACAGGGGACTACGAGCAGTACTTC. Its translation is CASNPAGTGDYEQYF.

The chain couples TRBV5-4 to TRBJ2-5; 7 nucleotides match TRBD1. The length of the CDR3 is 16 residues. After removal of 3 bases from V and 1 base from J, the junction contained 9 bases not matched to a gene. Germline values: CDR1 SGHNT, CDR2 YYREEE (reference sequence). The CDR3 loop reads CASSSGTERIQETQYF. In DNA, the CDR3 is TGTGCCAGCAGCTCCGGGACAGAGCGGATCCAAGAGACCCAGTACTTC.

This chain links TRBV27 with TRBJ2-1, with a weak D call TRBD1 (6 bases). The V gene's germline CDR1 is MNHEY and CDR2 SMNVEV (reference sequence). Trimming took 4 bases from V and 2 from J, leaving 24 bases between them. The CDR3 sequence is 19 residues long. The CDR3 nucleotides read TGTGCCAGCAGTTCCCCGCCCCGGGACATATTAACCCCCTACAATGAGCAGTTCTTC. This translates into CASSSPPRDILTPYNEQFF.

This sequence joins TRBV9 and TRBJ2-7, with 7 positions matching TRBD2. This CDR3 is 15 amino acids long. Germline CDR1 and CDR2: SGDLS and YYNGEE. The V segment lost 2 bases and the J segment 2 bases; nucleotides outside the gene matches: 7. In DNA form, the CDR3 reads TGTGCCAGCAGCGTCTCTAGCGGAAACGCCTACGAGCAGTACTTC. This translates into CASSVSSGNAYEQYF. Supplemented by reference TRBV9 and TRBJ2-7, the full variable domain reads DSGVTQTPKHLITATGQRVTLRCSPRSGDLSVYWYQQSLDQGLQFLIQYYNGEERAKGNILERFSAQQFPDLHSELNLSSLELGDSALYFCASSVSSGNAYEQYFGPGTRLTVT.

The rearrangement uses TRBV4-2 and TRBJ2-3, with 9 bases fitting TRBD2. The CDR3 consists of 16 residues. Trimming at V came to 3 bases and at J to 4 bases, leaving 8 bases not matched to a gene. From germline, CDR1 is LGHNA and CDR2 YNFKEQ. The CDR3 protein is CASSQERRGGADTQYF. The CDR3 DNA reads TGTGCCAGCAGCCAGGAACGGCGGGGGGGGGCAGATACGCAGTATTTT.

V usage is TRBV28 and J usage is TRBJ1-2; a possible D gene is TRBD1 (5 bases). V lost 7 bases and J 8 bases, leaving 14 bases between the germline ends. The CDR3 contains 12 residues. From germline, CDR1 is MDHEN and CDR2 SYDVKM. The CDR3 region has the DNA TGTGCCAGCACTGAGACAGTAGAGGGCTACACCTTC. Amino acid sequence: CASTETVEGYTF.

CDR3 nucleotides: TGTGCCAGCTCCCGGGATCATAATGAAAAACTGTTTTTT. It specifies CASSRDHNEKLFF. The chain links TRBV2 to TRBJ1-4; D is unclear. This CDR3 comprises 13 residues. V lost 8 bases to trimming and J lost 4 bases, with 11 bases between them. CDR1 SNHLY and CDR2 FYNNEI come from the germline V gene.

This clone was counted only a few times. The V gene is TRBV9, the J gene TRBJ2-7; D might be TRBD1 (6 bases). The CDR3 length is 16 residues. V was shortened by 7 bases and J by 6 bases, with 26 bases between the two germline ends. Germline lookup yields CDR1 SGDLS and CDR2 YYNGEE. The CDR3 nucleotides are TGTGCCAGCTCCGAAGGGGGACACGGACCACCGTTCGAGCAGTACTTC. Translation gives CASSEGGHGPPFEQYF.

J is TRBJ2-1 and V is TRBV24-1; 7 positions agree with TRBD2. After removal of 4 bases from V and 4 bases from J, the junction contained 0 bases not matched to a gene. CDR1 is KGHDR and CDR2 is SFDVKD in the germline V gene. The CDR3 runs 13 residues. DNA for the CDR3: TGTGCCACCAGTGAGCGGGGGTACAATGAGCAGTTCTTC. Protein sequence: CATSERGYNEQFF.

This clone was seen a few times. V usage is TRBV5-8 and J usage is TRBJ1-2; 10 bases fit TRBD1. The CDR3 totals 18 residues. Germline CDR1 SGHTS, CDR2 YDEGEE. V dropped 5 bases and J dropped 6; count of bases not matched to a gene: 19. The CDR3: CASSSYFMDRGRRHGYTF. Written as DNA, the CDR3 is TGTGCCAGCAGTTCCTACTTTATGGACAGGGGGAGGAGGCATGGCTACACCTTC.

This clone came up a few times. The chain carries TRBV2 and TRBJ1-6, with no clear D. In germline, CDR1 is SNHLY, CDR2 FYNNEI. Between the trimmed V and J ends, which lost 7 bases and 7 bases, there was a span of 14 bases. CDR3 length: 14 amino acids. The CDR3 DNA reads as TGTGCCAGCACTAGAACTGGAGTGAATTCACCCCTCCACTTT. Its translation is CASTRTGVNSPLHF.

The chain links TRBV18 to TRBJ1-3; 7 nucleotides agree with TRBD1. Unmatched junction bases numbered 5, after V lost 2 bases and J lost 4 bases. Germline CDR1 reads KGHSH; CDR2 reads LQKENI. The CDR3 totals 15 residues. The CDR3 region is CASSPSTGSGNTIYF. The CDR3 DNA reads as TGTGCCAGCTCACCATCGACAGGGTCCGGAAACACCATATATTTT.

The rearrangement uses TRBV20-1 and TRBJ2-1; tentatively, D is TRBD2 (7 bases). This CDR3 has 14 residues. V lost 3 bases and J 9 bases, leaving 18 bases between the germline ends. Germline CDR1 DFQATT, CDR2 SNEGSKA (reference sequence). The CDR3 DNA follows: TGCAGTGCTAGTAGAGGGGGGGCCTCGGGTGAGCAGTTCTTC. Translated: CSASRGGASGEQFF.

This chain uses TRBV6-5 with TRBJ1-1, with D uncertain. The germline V gene encodes CDR1 MNHEY and CDR2 SVGAGI. V shed 4 bases and J shed 4 bases, with 16 bases lying between them. The CDR3 consists of 15 residues. The CDR3 DNA reads TGTGCCAGCAGTTCCGGACCTCGCGGGGTCACTGAAGCTTTCTTT. It codes for CASSSGPRGVTEAFF.

V usage is TRBV18 and J usage is TRBJ2-7; TRBD2 matches 7 bases. This CDR3 comprises 15 residues. The germline CDR1 and CDR2 sequences are KGHSH and LQKENI. V dropped 3 bases and J dropped 3; count of bases not matched to a gene: 8. The CDR3 sequence is CASSPRTRTDYEQYF. In nucleotides, the CDR3 is TGTGCCAGCTCACCTAGGACTAGGACCGACTACGAGCAGTACTTC.

This clone was detected a few times. As DNA, the CDR3 is TGTGCCAGCGGTTACAGGCTTTATAATTCACCCCTCCACTTT. This gives the protein CASGYRLYNSPLHF. The V call is TRBV7-9, the J call TRBJ1-6, with D perhaps TRBD1 (5 bases). CDR3 length: 14 amino acids. The germline V gene has CDR1 SEHNR and CDR2 FQNEAQ (reference sequence). Trimming removed 8 bases at V and 4 bases at J, with 12 bases between.

This chain connects TRBV4-3 to TRBJ1-2, with D possibly TRBD1 on 5 matching bases. This CDR3 is 18 amino acids long. Germline V gene data show CDR1 as LGHNA and CDR2 as YSLEER. V gave up 3 bases and J gave up 8 bases, with 28 bases separating them. The CDR3 sequence: CASSQSTPGTSLGGGYTF. The CDR3, as DNA: TGCGCCAGCAGCCAGTCTACTCCCGGGACGTCCCTCGGAGGGGGCTACACCTTC.

This clone appeared once. The CDR3 spells CASSTSGTTYQNTEAFF. The CDR3 DNA reads as TGTGCCAGCAGCACCTCCGGGACAACGTACCAGAACACTGAAGCTTTCTTT. This chain connects TRBV7-9 to TRBJ1-1; a weak D match, TRBD1 (6 bases). CDR3 length equals 17 residues. V lost 5 bases to trimming and J lost 1 base, with 20 bases between them. Germline CDR1 is SEHNR and CDR2 is FQNEAQ (reference sequence). Based on the CDR3 plus reference TRBV7-9 and TRBJ1-1, the full variable domain is DTGVSQNPRHKITKRGQNVTFRCDPISEHNRLYWYRQTLGQGPEFLTYFQNEAQLEKSRLLSDRFSAERPKGSFSTLEIQRTEQGDSAMYLCASSTSGTTYQNTEAFFGQGTRLTVV.

The V call is TRBV7-2, the J call TRBJ1-5; tentative D call: TRBD1 (5 bases). V was clipped by 2 bases and J by 0 bases, with 8 bases between them. Per the germline V gene, CDR1 is SGHTA and CDR2 is FQGNSA. CDR3 length: 15 amino acids. In DNA, the CDR3 is TGTGCCAGCAGCTTAAGGGGTTATAGCAATCAGCCCCAGCATTTT. Translated, it gives CASSLRGYSNQPQHF.

The V gene is TRBV10-3, the J gene TRBJ2-1, with 10 bases lining up with TRBD2. V lost 2 bases to trimming and J lost 3 bases; unmatched junction nucleotides: 4. This CDR3 has 16 amino acids. Germline V gene sequence: CDR1 ENHRY, CDR2 SYGVKD. The CDR3 region has the DNA TGTGCCATCAGTGAGATAGCGGGGGGAAACTACAATGAGCAGTTCTTC. Translating it yields CAISEIAGGNYNEQFF.

CDR3 in DNA: TGTGCCAGCAGCTATAGACTAGCGGATAACAATGAGCAGTTCTTC. Translating it yields CASSYRLADNNEQFF. The rearrangement uses TRBV13 and TRBJ2-1; 9 bases map to TRBD2. CDR1 and CDR2 (germline): PRHDT, FYEKMQ (reference sequence). The V and J ends lost 4 bases and 5 bases, in that order; junction bases with no gene match: 6. The CDR3 runs to 15 residues.

The V and J genes are TRBV18 and TRBJ2-2; 8 bases align to TRBD1. The CDR3 spans 17 residues. V was pared by 0 bases and J by 3 bases, with 6 bases of the junction left unmatched. Looked up from germline, CDR1 is KGHSH and CDR2 is LQKENI. The CDR3 DNA is TGTGCCAGCTCACCACCGTCGGGACAGGAGGACACCGGGGAGCTGTTTTTT. This encodes CASSPPSGQEDTGELFF.

The rearrangement joins TRBV19 to TRBJ2-7; 8 nucleotides agree with TRBD1. The V gene end was trimmed by 6 bases and the J gene end by 0 bases; junction bases not matched to a gene: 10. The CDR3 spans 16 residues. CDR1 is LNHDA, CDR2 SQIVND, per germline (reference sequence). The CDR3 nucleotides are TGTGCCAGTAGGCATCAAGGGACAGGTGACTCCTACGAGCAGTACTTC. Its protein product is CASRHQGTGDSYEQYF.

The chain combines TRBV29-1 with TRBJ2-2, with a tentative D call TRBD2 (6 bases). Germline CDR1 reads SQVTM; CDR2 reads ANQGSEA. The V end lost 6 bases, the J end lost 3 bases, and 14 bases lay between the germline ends. The length of the CDR3 is 14 residues. The CDR3 spells CSVTLGGYTGELFF. CDR3 nucleotides: TGCAGCGTCACCCTGGGGGGATACACCGGGGAGCTGTTTTTT.